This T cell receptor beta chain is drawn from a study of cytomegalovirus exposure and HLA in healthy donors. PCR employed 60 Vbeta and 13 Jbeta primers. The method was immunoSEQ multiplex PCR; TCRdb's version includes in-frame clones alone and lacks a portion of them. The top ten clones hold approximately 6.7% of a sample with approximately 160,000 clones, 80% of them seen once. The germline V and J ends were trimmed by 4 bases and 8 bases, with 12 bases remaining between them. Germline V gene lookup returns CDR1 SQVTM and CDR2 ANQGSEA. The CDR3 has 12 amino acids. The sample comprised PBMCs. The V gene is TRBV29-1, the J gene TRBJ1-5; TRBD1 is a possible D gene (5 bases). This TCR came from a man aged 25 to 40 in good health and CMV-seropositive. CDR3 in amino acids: CSVGAGSEPQHF. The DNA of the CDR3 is TGCAGCGTTGGGGCAGGGTCGGAGCCCCAGCATTTT. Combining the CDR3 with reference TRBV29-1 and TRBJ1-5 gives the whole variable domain SAVISQKPSRDICQRGTSLTIQCQVDSQVTMMFWYRQQPGQSLTLIATANQGSEATYESGFVIDKFPISRPNLTFSTLTVSNMSPEDSSIYLCSVGAGSEPQHFGDGTRLSIL.